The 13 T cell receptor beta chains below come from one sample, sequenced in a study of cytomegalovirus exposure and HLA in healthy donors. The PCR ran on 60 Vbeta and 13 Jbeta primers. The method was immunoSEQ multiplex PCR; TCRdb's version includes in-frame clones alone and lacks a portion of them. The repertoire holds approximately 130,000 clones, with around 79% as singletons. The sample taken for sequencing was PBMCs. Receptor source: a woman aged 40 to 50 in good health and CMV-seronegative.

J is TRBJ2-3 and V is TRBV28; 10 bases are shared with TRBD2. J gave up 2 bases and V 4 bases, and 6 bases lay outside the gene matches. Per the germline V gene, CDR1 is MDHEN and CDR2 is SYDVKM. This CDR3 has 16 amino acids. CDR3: CASSSRTSGLTDTQYF. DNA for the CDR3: TGTGCCAGCAGTTCCCGGACTAGCGGACTCACAGATACGCAGTATTTT.

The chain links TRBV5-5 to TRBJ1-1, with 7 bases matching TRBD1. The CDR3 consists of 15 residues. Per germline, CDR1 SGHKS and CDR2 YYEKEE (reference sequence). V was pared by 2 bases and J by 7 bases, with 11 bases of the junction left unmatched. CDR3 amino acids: CASSFIPSGTDEAFF. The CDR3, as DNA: TGTGCCAGCAGCTTTATTCCCTCCGGGACAGATGAAGCTTTCTTT.

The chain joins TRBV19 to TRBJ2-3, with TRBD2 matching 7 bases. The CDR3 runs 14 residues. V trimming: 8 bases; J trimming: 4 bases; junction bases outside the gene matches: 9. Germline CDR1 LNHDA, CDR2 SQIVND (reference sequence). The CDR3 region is CASSQRGDSDTQYF. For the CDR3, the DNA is TGTGCCAGTTCGCAGCGGGGAGACTCAGATACGCAGTATTTT.

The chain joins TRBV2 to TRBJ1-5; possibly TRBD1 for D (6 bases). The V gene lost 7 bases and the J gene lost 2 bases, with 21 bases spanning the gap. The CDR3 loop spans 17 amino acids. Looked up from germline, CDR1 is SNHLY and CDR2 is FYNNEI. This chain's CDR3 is CASKEFLGSGGNQPQHF. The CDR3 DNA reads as TGTGCCAGCAAAGAATTCCTCGGGTCAGGGGGCAATCAGCCCCAGCATTTT.

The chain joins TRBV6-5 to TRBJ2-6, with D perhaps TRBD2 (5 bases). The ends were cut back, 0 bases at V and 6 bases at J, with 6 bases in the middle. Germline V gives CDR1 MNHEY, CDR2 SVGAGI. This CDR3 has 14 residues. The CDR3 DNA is TGTGCCAGCAGTTACTCGACTACGGCCAACGTCCTGACTTTC. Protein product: CASSYSTTANVLTF.

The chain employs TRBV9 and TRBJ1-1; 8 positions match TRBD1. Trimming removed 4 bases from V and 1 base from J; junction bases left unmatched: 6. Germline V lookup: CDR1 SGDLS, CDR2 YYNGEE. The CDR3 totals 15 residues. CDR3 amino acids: CASSPGQGPNTEAFF. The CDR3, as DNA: TGTGCCAGCAGCCCTGGACAGGGACCGAACACTGAAGCTTTCTTT.

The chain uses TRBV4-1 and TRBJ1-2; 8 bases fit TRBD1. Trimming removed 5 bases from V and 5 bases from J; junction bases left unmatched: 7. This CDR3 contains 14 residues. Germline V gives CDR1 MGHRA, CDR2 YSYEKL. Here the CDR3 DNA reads TGCGCCAGCAGCTACATGACAGGGGATTATGGCTACACCTTC. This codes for CASSYMTGDYGYTF.

In DNA, the CDR3 is TGTGCCAGCAGTTACTCGGGGAGTTTGAACACTGAAGCTTTCTTT. Encoded protein: CASSYSGSLNTEAFF. The rearrangement uses TRBV6-5 and TRBJ1-1; D unresolved. This CDR3 contains 15 residues. Germline V gene lookup returns CDR1 MNHEY and CDR2 SVGAGI. V gave up 0 bases and J gave up 0 bases, with 8 bases separating them.

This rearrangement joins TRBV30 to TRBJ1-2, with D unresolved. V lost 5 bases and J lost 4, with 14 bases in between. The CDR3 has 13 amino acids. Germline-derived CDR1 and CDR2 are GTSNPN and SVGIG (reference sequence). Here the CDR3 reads CAWEAGKLYGYTF. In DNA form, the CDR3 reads TGTGCCTGGGAGGCGGGAAAACTCTATGGCTACACCTTC.

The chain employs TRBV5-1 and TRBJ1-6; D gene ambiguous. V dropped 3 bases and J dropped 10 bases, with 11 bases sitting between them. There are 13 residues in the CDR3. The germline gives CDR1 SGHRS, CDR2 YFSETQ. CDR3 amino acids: CASSSSGGSPLHF. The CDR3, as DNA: TGCGCCAGCAGCTCCTCAGGTGGCTCACCCCTCCACTTT.

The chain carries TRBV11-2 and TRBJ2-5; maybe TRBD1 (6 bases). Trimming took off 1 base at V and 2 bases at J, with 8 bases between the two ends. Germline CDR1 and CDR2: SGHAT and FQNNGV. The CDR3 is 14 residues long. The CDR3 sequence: CASSLVQGQETQYF. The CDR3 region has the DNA TGTGCCAGCAGCTTAGTCCAGGGGCAAGAGACCCAGTACTTC.

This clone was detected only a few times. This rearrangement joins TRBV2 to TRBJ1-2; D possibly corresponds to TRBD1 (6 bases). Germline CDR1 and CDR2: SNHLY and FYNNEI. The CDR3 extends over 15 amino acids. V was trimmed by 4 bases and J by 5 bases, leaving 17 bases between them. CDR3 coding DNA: TGTGCCAGCAGTGGGGGACACCCTTTTCGATATGGCTACACCTTC. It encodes CASSGGHPFRYGYTF. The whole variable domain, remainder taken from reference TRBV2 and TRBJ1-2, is EPEVTQTPSHQVTQMGQEVILRCVPISNHLYFYWYRQILGQKVEFLVSFYNNEISEKSEIFDDQFSVERPDGSNFTLKIRSTKLEDSAMYFCASSGGHPFRYGYTFGSGTRLTVV.

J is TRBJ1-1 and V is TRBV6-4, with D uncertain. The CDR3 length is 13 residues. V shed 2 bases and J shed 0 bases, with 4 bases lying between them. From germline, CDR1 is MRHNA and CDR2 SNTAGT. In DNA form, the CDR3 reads TGTGCCAGCAGTGACCAGTTGAACACTGAAGCTTTCTTT. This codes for CASSDQLNTEAFF.